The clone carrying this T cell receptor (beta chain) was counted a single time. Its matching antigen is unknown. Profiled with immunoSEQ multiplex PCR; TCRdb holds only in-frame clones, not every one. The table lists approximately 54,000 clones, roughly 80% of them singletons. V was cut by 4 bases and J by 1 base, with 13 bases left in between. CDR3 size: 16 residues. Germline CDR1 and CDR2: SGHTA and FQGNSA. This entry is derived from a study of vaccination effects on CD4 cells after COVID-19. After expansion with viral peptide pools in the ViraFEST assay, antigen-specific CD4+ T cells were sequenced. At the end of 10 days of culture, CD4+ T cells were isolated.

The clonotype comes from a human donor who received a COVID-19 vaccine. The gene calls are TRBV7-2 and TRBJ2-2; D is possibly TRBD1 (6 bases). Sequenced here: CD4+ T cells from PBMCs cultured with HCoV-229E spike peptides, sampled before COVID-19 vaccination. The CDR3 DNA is TGTGCCAGCAGCTCAACCGGGACATTGAACACCGGGGAGCTGTTTTTT. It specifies CASSSTGTLNTGELFF.